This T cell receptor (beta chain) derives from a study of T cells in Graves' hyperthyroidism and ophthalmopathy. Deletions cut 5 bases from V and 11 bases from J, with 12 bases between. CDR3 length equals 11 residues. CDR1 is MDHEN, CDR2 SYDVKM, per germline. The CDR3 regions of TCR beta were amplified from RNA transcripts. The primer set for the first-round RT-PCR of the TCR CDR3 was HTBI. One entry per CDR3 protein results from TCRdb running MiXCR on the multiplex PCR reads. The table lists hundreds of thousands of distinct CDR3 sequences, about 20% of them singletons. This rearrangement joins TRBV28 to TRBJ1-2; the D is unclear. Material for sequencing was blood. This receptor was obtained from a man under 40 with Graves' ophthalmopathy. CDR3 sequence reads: CASSRPTGYTF. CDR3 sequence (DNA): TGTGCCAGCAGTCGTCCGACGGGATACACCTTC.